Below are 19 T cell receptor beta chains sequenced from a single sample in a study of blood T cells in healthy people across ages. With a J-beta primer mix and a sample-barcoded 5' primer, a second PCR ran about 7 to 12 cycles. TCRdb re-analysed the 5' RACE reads in MiXCR, keeping a single row per CDR3 protein. Among about 680,000 distinct CDR3 sequences listed, around half were seen once. The specimen was blood. The receptors derive from a woman in her fifties or sixties in good health.

The V call is TRBV2, the J call TRBJ2-3; a weak D match, TRBD1 (6 bases). The CDR3 is made up of 14 amino acids. V lost 4 bases to trimming and J lost 3 bases, with 11 bases between them. Germline V gene data show CDR1 as SNHLY and CDR2 as FYNNEI. This CDR3 is CASSVQGWTDTQYF. In DNA form, the CDR3 reads TGTGCCAGCAGTGTGCAGGGGTGGACAGATACGCAGTATTTT. Looking up the rest from reference TRBV2 and TRBJ2-3 gives the full variable domain: EPEVTQTPSHQVTQMGQEVILRCVPISNHLYFYWYRQILGQKVEFLVSFYNNEISEKSEIFDDQFSVERPDGSNFTLKIRSTKLEDSAMYFCASSVQGWTDTQYFGPGTRLTVL.

The CDR3 reads CSARKRKPYEQYF. The CDR3 coding sequence is TGCAGTGCACGAAAGCGGAAGCCCTACGAGCAGTACTTC. V gene TRBV20-1 combines with J gene TRBJ2-7; weak D call: TRBD2 (5 bases). The CDR3 sequence is 13 residues long. Germline loops: CDR1 DFQATT, CDR2 SNEGSKA (reference sequence). V was cut by 6 bases and J by 2 bases, with 14 bases left in between.

The sample holds a few counts of this clonotype. V and J are TRBV20-1 and TRBJ1-1, with D perhaps TRBD1 (5 bases). V was trimmed by 6 bases and J by 0 bases, leaving 11 bases between them. Germline CDR1 DFQATT, CDR2 SNEGSKA (reference sequence). The CDR3 runs 13 residues. CDR3 coding DNA: TGCAGTGCCCCGGGGCCACTGAACACTGAAGCTTTCTTT. Translated: CSAPGPLNTEAFF.

CDR3 sequence: CASSRRQGATNEKLFF. The CDR3 DNA sequence: TGTGCCAGCAGCCGCCGACAGGGAGCAACTAATGAAAAACTGTTTTTT. The chain links TRBV7-2 to TRBJ1-4; 7 nucleotides agree with TRBD1. In germline, CDR1 is SGHTA, CDR2 FQGNSA. After removal of 5 bases from V and 0 bases from J, the junction contained 6 bases not matched to a gene. CDR3 size: 16 residues.

The chain joins TRBV12-3 or TRBV12-4 to TRBJ2-5; D is undetermined. Trimming cost V 3 bases and J 4 bases, with 9 bases left between them. The CDR3 contains 13 residues. CDR3 DNA: TGTGCCAGCAGTTTTGCAGGTCGAGAGACCCAGTACTTC. Its protein is CASSFAGRETQYF.

The chain combines TRBV7-2 with TRBJ2-3; weak D call: TRBD1 (6 bases). The V end was cut by 0 bases, the J end by 4 bases, with 11 bases between. There are 15 residues in the CDR3. The germline V gene has CDR1 SGHTA and CDR2 FQGNSA. In DNA, the CDR3 is TGTGCCAGCAGCTTAGCGCTAGGGGGATCAGATACGCAGTATTTT. As protein: CASSLALGGSDTQYF.

This clonotype was observed a few times. This chain links TRBV28 with TRBJ1-4, with 8 bases aligning to TRBD1. Looked up from germline, CDR1 is MDHEN and CDR2 is SYDVKM. The length of the CDR3 is 12 residues. The CDR3 DNA follows: TGTGGGGTGGCAGGGGGCGGTGAAAAACTGTTTTTT. Its translation: CGVAGGGEKLFF.

The V gene is TRBV27, the J gene TRBJ2-7, with TRBD1 identical over 9 bases. V was clipped by 3 bases and J by 7 bases; unmatched bases: 10. The CDR3 contains 15 residues. In germline, CDR1 is MNHEY, CDR2 SMNVEV (reference sequence). CDR3 coding DNA: TGTGCCAGCAGTTTCCTGGACAGGGGTAGAGATGAGCAGTACTTC. Translating it yields CASSFLDRGRDEQYF.

The CDR3 coding sequence is TGTGCCAGCGATATGGGGGGAGCCCTCTCCTACAATGAGCAGTTCTTC. This translates into CASDMGGALSYNEQFF. The chain joins TRBV6-1 to TRBJ2-1; perhaps TRBD2 as D (6 bases). Germline lookup yields CDR1 MNHNS and CDR2 SASEGT. The CDR3 covers 16 residues. Trimming took 8 bases from V and 0 from J, leaving 17 bases between them.

In nucleotides, the CDR3 is TGTGCCATCAGTGTGGAGGACTATGGCTACACCTTC. It codes for CAISVEDYGYTF. This chain joins TRBV10-3 and TRBJ1-2; no clear D gene. Per germline, CDR1 ENHRY and CDR2 SYGVKD. CDR3 length: 12 amino acids. Trimming removed 4 bases from V and 3 bases from J, with 6 bases in between.

This clonotype was counted at least ten times. V usage is TRBV4-3 and J usage is TRBJ2-7; TRBD2 aligns across 9 bases. The ends lost 2 bases at V and 6 bases at J; junction bases unmatched: 5. Germline V gene sequence: CDR1 LGHNA, CDR2 YSLEER. The CDR3 contains 14 residues. DNA for the CDR3: TGCGCCAGCAGCCAACTTCCAGCGGGAGGCGAGCAGTACTTC. Translating gives CASSQLPAGGEQYF.

V is TRBV29-1 and J is TRBJ2-3; 7 nucleotides agree with TRBD1. The CDR3 is made up of 16 amino acids. The germline CDR1 and CDR2 sequences are SQVTM and ANQGSEA. With 1 base clipped from V and 2 bases from J, the junction kept 9 bases outside the gene matches. CDR3 in DNA: TGCAGCGTTGAAGGCGCGGCAGGGGGTAACACAGATACGCAGTATTTT. Residues: CSVEGAAGGNTDTQYF.

The chain links TRBV9 to TRBJ2-5, with D possibly TRBD2 on 5 matching bases. Germline V gives CDR1 SGDLS, CDR2 YYNGEE. The CDR3 is made up of 15 amino acids. Trimming left V 3 bases short and J 4 bases short, with 16 bases between. The CDR3 reads CASSASWEYVETQYF. The CDR3 DNA reads TGTGCCAGCAGCGCTTCCTGGGAGTATGTAGAGACCCAGTACTTC.

This clonotype appeared a few times. V and J are TRBV20-1 and TRBJ2-3; 7 positions agree with TRBD2. The germline V gene has CDR1 DFQATT and CDR2 SNEGSKA (reference sequence). The CDR3 has 13 amino acids. The junction had 3 bases not matched to a gene; V was cut back by 5 bases and J by 1 base. The CDR3 DNA reads TGCAGTGCTTGGACTAGGGGCACAGATACGCAGTATTTT. Translated: CSAWTRGTDTQYF.

Notes on this clonotype: A much larger clone lies one base from this, so it may be a read error. The chain links TRBV7-6 to TRBJ2-5; 10 bases are a match to TRBD1. Germline CDR1 reads SGHVS; CDR2 reads FNYEAQ. This CDR3 has 14 residues. Germline trimming cut 5 bases from V and 11 bases from J; bases unmatched to any gene: 11. This CDR3 is CASSVSGQGREQYF. Here the CDR3 DNA reads TGTGCCAGCAGCGTATCGGGACAGGGGAGGGAGCAGTACTTC. The full variable domain, with the rest looked up from reference TRBV7-6 and TRBJ2-5, is GAGVSQSPRYKVTKRGQDVALRCDPISGHVSLYWYRQALGQGPEFLTYFNYEAQQDKSGLPNDRFSAERPEGSISTLTIQRTEQRDSAMYRCASSVSGQGREQYFGPGTRLLVL.

This clonotype was detected only a few times. The genes are TRBV7-9 and TRBJ2-2; a possible D gene is TRBD2 (5 bases). This CDR3 spans 16 amino acids. Trimming took 1 base from V and 3 from J, leaving 12 bases between them. Germline V gene lookup returns CDR1 SEHNR and CDR2 FQNEAQ (reference sequence). CDR3 in DNA: TGTGCCAGCAGCTTAGGACGGGATCGGTACACCGGGGAGCTGTTTTTT. Translating it yields CASSLGRDRYTGELFF. Based on the CDR3 plus reference TRBV7-9 and TRBJ2-2, the full variable domain is DTGVSQNPRHKITKRGQNVTFRCDPISEHNRLYWYRQTLGQGPEFLTYFQNEAQLEKSRLLSDRFSAERPKGSFSTLEIQRTEQGDSAMYLCASSLGRDRYTGELFFGEGSRLTVL.

Regarding this clonotype: This may stem from a read error, because a much larger clone lies one nucleotide away. The chain has TRBV29-1 and TRBJ2-1; TRBD2 is a possible D gene (7 bases). Trimming stripped 4 bases from V and 10 bases from J, with 17 bases between. The CDR3 is 13 amino acids. The germline V gene encodes CDR1 SQVTM and CDR2 ANQGSEA. CDR3 bases: TGCAGCGTTGGTCGTATAGGGGGGGCCGAGCAGTTCTTC. Translated: CSVGRIGGAEQFF.

This clonotype was picked up many times. The chain links TRBV12-3 or TRBV12-4 to TRBJ1-2; D ambiguous. The CDR3 loop spans 16 amino acids. With 3 bases removed from V and 0 bases from J, the gap between germline ends came to 14 bases. The CDR3 DNA is TGTGCCAGCAGTTTCGGGATCCCAGGAGCTAACTATGGCTACACCTTC. This encodes CASSFGIPGANYGYTF.

This clonotype occurred a few times. The chain combines TRBV5-1 with TRBJ2-5; D perhaps matches TRBD1 (6 bases). V was clipped by 4 bases and J by 0 bases, with 10 bases between them. Looked up from germline, CDR1 is SGHRS and CDR2 is YFSETQ. The CDR3 extends over 14 amino acids. CDR3 sequence (DNA): TGCGCCAGCAGCCGGGCAGGGGACCAAGAGACCCAGTACTTC. It specifies CASSRAGDQETQYF.